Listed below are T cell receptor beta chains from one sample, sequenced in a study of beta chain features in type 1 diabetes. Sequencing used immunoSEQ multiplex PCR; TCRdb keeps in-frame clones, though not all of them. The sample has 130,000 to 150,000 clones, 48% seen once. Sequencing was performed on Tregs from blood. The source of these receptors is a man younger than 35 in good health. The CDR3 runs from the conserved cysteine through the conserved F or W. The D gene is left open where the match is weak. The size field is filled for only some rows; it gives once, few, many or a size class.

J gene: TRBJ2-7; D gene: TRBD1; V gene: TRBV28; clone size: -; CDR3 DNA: TGTGCCAGCAGACGACCGGGACAGGGCTCCTACGAGCAGTACTTC; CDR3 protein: CASRRPGQGSYEQYF
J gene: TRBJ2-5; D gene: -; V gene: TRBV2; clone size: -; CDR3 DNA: TGTGCCAGCAGTCCGCAAGAGACCCAGTACTTC; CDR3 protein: CASSPQETQYF
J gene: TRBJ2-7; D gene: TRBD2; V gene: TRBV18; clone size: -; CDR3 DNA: TGTGCCAGCTCACCCGCGCGGGGGGAGCAGTACTTC; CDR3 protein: CASSPARGEQYF
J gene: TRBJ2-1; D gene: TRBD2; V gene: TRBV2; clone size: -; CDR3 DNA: TGTGCCAGCAGTCTAGCGGGAGGCTCCTACAATGAGCAGTTCTTC; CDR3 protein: CASSLAGGSYNEQFF
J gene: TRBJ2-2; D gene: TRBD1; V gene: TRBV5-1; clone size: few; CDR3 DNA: TGCGCCAGCAGGGACAGGGTCGGGGAGCTGTTTTTT; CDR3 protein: CASRDRVGELFF
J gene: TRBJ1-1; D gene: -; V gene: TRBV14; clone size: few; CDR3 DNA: TGTGCCAGCAGCCTCACCTATGACAGCAAAGCTTTCTTT; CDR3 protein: CASSLTYDSKAFF
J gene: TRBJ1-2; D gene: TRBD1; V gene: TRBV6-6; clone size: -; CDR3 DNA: TGTGCCAGCAGCCGGACAGGGGGCATTTATAGTGGTGGCTACACCTTC; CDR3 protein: CASSRTGGIYSGGYTF
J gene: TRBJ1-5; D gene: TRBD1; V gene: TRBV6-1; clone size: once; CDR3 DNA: TGTGCCAGCAGCACAGGGGGCAATCAGCCCCAGCATTTT; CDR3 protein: CASSTGGNQPQHF
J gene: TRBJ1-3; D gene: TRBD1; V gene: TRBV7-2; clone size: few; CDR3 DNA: TGTGCCAGCAGCTACAGGGGTAACACCATATATTTT; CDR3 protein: CASSYRGNTIYF
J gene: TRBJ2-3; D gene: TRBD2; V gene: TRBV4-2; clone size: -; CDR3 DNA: TGTGCCAGCAGCCTTCGACCGGGACTAGGCACAGATACGCAGTATTTT; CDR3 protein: CASSLRPGLGTDTQYF
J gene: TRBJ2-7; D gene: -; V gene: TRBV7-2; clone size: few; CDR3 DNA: TGTGCCAGCAGCTTAAGTTTATCGGGGTCCTACGAGCAGTACTTC; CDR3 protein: CASSLSLSGSYEQYF
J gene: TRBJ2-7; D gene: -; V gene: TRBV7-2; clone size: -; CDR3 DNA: TGTGCCAGCAGCTCGAACCAGTACGAGCAGTACTTC; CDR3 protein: CASSSNQYEQYF
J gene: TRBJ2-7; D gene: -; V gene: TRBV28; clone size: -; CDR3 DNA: TGTGCCAGCAGAGACCCGGGGACCTACGAGCAGTACTTC; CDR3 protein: CASRDPGTYEQYF
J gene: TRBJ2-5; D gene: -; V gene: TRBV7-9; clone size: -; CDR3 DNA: TGTGCCAGCAGCTTACTTTCCCCCCCAGAGACCCAGTACTTC; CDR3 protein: CASSLLSPPETQYF
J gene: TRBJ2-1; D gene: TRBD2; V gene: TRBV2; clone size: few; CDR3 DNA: TGTGCCAGCAAGGAACTAGCGGCCAATGAGCAGTTCTTC; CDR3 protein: CASKELAANEQFF
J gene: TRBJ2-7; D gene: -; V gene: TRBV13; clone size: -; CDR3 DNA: TGTGCCAGCAGCCCCCGCCCGGACTATTACGAGCAGTACTTC; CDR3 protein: CASSPRPDYYEQYF
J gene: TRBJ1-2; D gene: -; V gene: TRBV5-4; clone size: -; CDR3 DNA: TGTGCCAGCAGCTTGACACAGAACTATGGCTACACCTTC; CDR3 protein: CASSLTQNYGYTF
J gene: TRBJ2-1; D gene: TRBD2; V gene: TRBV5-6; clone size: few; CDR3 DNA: TGTGCCAGCAGCTTGCCCGGACTAGCGGGAGACCCCAATGAGCAGTTCTTC; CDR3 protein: CASSLPGLAGDPNEQFF
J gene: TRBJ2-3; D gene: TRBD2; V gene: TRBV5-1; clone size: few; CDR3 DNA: TGCGCCAGCAGCTACGGAAAACTAGCGGGAGAGGCAGATACGCAGTATTTT; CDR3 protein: CASSYGKLAGEADTQYF
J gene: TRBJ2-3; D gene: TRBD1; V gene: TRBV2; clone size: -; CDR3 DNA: TGTGCCAGCAGTGAAGCGCTTGGGACAGGGTCAGATACGCAGTATTTT; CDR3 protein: CASSEALGTGSDTQYF
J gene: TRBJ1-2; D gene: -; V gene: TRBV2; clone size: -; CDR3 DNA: TGTGCCATCCGATCCTCGGCGGTCGATGGCTACACCTTC; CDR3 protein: CAIRSSAVDGYTF
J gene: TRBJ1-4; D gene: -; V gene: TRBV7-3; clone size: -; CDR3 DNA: TGTGCCAGCTCAGCTAACGGGGCCAGGGGTGAAAAACTGTTTTTT; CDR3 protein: CASSANGARGEKLFF
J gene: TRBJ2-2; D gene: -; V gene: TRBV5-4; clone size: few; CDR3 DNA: TGTGCCAGCAGCTTGGACAACCGGGCCGGGGAGCTGTTTTTT; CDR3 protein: CASSLDNRAGELFF
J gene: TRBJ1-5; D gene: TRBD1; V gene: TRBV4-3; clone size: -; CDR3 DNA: TGCGCCAGCAGCCTCCGAGACAGGGGGAGCAATCAGCCCCAGCATTTT; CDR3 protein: CASSLRDRGSNQPQHF
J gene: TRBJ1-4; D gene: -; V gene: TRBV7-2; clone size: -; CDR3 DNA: TGTGCCAGCAGCCCCGGACAGACTAATGAAAAACTGTTTTTT; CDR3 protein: CASSPGQTNEKLFF
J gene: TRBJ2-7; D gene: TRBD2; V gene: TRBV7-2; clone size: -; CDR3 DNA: TGTGCCAGCAGCTTAGTCTCGGGACTAGCGTACGGCGAGCAGTACTTC; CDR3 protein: CASSLVSGLAYGEQYF
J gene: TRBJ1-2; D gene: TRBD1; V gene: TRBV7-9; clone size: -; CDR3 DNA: TGTGCCAGCGATTTCCGGGTCCGGGGACAGGGTGGAGGCTACACCTTC; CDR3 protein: CASDFRVRGQGGGYTF
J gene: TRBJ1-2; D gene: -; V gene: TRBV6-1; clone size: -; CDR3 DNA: TGTGCCAGCAGTGAAGGGCTGCCCTATGGCTACACCTTC; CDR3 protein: CASSEGLPYGYTF
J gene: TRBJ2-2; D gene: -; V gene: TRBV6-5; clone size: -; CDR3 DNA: TGTGCCATCAGTGCCCCAGGGACTAACACCGGGGAGCTGTTTTTT; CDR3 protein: CAISAPGTNTGELFF
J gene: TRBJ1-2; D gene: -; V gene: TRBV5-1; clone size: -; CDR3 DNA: TGCGCCAGCAGCTTGGCTGGGGGCCTGAACTATGGCTACACCTTC; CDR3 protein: CASSLAGGLNYGYTF
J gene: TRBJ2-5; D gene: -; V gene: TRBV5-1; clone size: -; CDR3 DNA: TGCGCCAGCACCGCGACCAGCGGTTCACAAGAGACCCAGTACTTC; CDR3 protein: CASTATSGSQETQYF
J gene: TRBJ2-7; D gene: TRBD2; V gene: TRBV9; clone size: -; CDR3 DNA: TGTGCCAGCAGCGTAGGTGGGGCGGGAGAATACGAGCAGTACTTC; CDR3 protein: CASSVGGAGEYEQYF
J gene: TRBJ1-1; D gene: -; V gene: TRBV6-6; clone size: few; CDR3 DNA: TGTGCCAGCAGTTACTTTGCAGGGTCGACTGAAGCTTTCTTT; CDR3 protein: CASSYFAGSTEAFF
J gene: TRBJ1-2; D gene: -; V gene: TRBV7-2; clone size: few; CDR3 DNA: TGTGCCAGCAGCTTAGCGGCAGGGTCGTCCTATGGCTACACCTTC; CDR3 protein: CASSLAAGSSYGYTF
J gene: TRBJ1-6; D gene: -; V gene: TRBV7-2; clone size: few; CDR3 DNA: TGTGCCAGCAGCTTAGCGCGCGGAGGGTCCTTGAGCTCCTATAATTCACCCCTCCACTTT; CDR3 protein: CASSLARGGSLSSYNSPLHF
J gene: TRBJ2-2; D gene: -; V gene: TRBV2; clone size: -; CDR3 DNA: TGTGCCAGCAACCTTAGGAGGGACACCGGGGAGCTGTTTTTT; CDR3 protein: CASNLRRDTGELFF
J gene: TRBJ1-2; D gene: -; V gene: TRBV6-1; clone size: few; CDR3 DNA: TGTGCCAGCAGTGAACTGAACTATGGCTACACCTTC; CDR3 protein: CASSELNYGYTF
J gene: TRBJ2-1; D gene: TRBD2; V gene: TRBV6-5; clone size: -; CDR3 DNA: TGTGCCAGCAGTTACCTTGGCGGGAGCCCCTACAATGAGCAGTTCTTC; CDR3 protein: CASSYLGGSPYNEQFF
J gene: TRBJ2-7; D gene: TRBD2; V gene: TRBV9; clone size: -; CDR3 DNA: TGTGCCAGCAGCCCGCTTAGCGGGTTCCCGTACGAGCAGTACTTC; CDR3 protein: CASSPLSGFPYEQYF
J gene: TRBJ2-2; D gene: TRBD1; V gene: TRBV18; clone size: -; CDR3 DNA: TGTGCCAGCTCACCCCTAGGACAGGGGAACACCGGGGAGCTGTTTTTT; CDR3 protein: CASSPLGQGNTGELFF